This passage covers 3 T cell receptor beta chains from one sample sequenced in a study of STAT5B mutations in CD4+ large granular lymphocyte leukemia. TCRdb keeps only in-frame clones here, not all; method: immunoSEQ multiplex PCR. The table has about 31,000 clones, roughly 91% seen once. Specimen: CD4+ T cells from blood buffy coats. The receptors were gathered from a human donor in good health.

The V call is TRBV6-1, the J call TRBJ2-1, with a possible D match to TRBD2 (7 bases). The germline V gene encodes CDR1 MNHNS and CDR2 SASEGT. The ends were cut back, 2 bases at V and 1 base at J, with 15 bases in the middle. This CDR3 contains 17 residues. The CDR3, as DNA: TGTGCCAGCAGTGAAAGGGGAGGGGGGTTTTCCTACAATGAGCAGTTCTTC. This gives the protein CASSERGGGFSYNEQFF.

This rearrangement joins TRBV5-1 to TRBJ1-3; 7 positions match TRBD1. The CDR3 runs to 16 residues. The germline V gene encodes CDR1 SGHRS and CDR2 YFSETQ. Trimming took 0 bases from V and 0 from J; bases not matched to a gene: 3. CDR3 sequence: CASSLAGTDSGNTIYF. The CDR3 DNA reads TGCGCCAGCAGCTTGGCCGGGACAGACTCTGGAAACACCATATATTTT.

This chain links TRBV11-2 with TRBJ2-7, with TRBD2 matching 8 bases. This CDR3 has 17 amino acids. Germline loops: CDR1 SGHAT, CDR2 FQNNGV. Unmatched junction bases numbered 8, after V lost 1 base and J lost 0 bases. Written as DNA, the CDR3 is TGTGCCAGCAGCTTAGCGTTTTTTAGCGGGACCTCCTACGAGCAGTACTTC. This gives the protein CASSLAFFSGTSYEQYF.